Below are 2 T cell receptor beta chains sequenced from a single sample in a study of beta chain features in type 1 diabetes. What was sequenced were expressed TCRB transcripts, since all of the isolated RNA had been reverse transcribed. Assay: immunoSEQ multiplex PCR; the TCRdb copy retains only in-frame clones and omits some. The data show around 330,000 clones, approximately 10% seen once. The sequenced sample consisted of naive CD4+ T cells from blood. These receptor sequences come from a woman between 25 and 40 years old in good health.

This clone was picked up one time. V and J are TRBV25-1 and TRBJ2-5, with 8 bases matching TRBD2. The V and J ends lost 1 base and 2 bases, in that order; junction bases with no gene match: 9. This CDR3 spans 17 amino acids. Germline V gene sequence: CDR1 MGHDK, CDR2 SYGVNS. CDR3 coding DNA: TGTGCCAGCAGTGAATTATTACACGGCGGGGGGCAAGAGACCCAGTACTTC. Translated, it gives CASSELLHGGGQETQYF.

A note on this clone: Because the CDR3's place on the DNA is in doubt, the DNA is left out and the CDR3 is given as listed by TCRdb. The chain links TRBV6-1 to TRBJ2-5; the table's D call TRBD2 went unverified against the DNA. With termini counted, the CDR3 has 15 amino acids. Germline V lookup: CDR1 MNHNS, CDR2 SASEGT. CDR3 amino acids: CASSSSGVSFVRNYF.